The next 7 T cell receptor beta chains were all read from a single sample in a study of T cell repertoires in cytomegalovirus infection (dated by TCRdb to the late 2010s). Reads for this sample came from an Illumina HiSeq 1500. TCRdb reran the public reads through fastp at Q25 and MiXCR, keeping productive beta chains. Identical CDR3 protein sequences are pooled into one entry, listed with their most common genes and DNA. This sample gives around 740,000 distinct CDR3 sequences in total; 35% of them show up just once. 2.8% of the sample lies in the top ten. Input material: PBMCs. These receptors were taken from a human donor in good health (CMV status not recorded). Some clones in this sample may be carry-over from other donors' samples.

This clonotype came up a few times. The chain combines TRBV7-2 with TRBJ1-5; D ambiguous. CDR1 is SGHTA and CDR2 is FQGNSA in the germline V gene. Trimming removed 5 bases from V and 5 bases from J, with 10 bases in between. CDR3 size: 13 residues. The CDR3 protein is CASSRTADQPQHF. CDR3 coding DNA: TGTGCCAGCAGCAGGACTGCTGATCAGCCCCAGCATTTT.

A single count supports this clonotype. The junction and the germline gene differ at one end; a read error may be behind it. This chain connects TRBV4-1 to TRBJ2-5; 8 bases fit TRBD2. Germline CDR1 MGHRA, CDR2 YSYEKL. The CDR3 consists of 18 residues. For the CDR3, the DNA is TGCGCCAGCAACCAACGAACTAGCGGAGCGCATTCCCAAGAGACCCAGTACTTC. Its protein product is CASNQRTSGAHSQETQYF.

V and J are TRBV12-3 or TRBV12-4 and TRBJ2-1, with D perhaps matching TRBD2 (5 bases). The CDR3 is 17 amino acids. V was pared by 2 bases and J by 5 bases, with 19 bases between. The CDR3 is CASSLPGSSGKNNEQFF. In DNA, the CDR3 is TGTGCCAGCAGTTTACCAGGATCCAGCGGCAAGAACAATGAGCAGTTCTTC.

This clonotype occurred a few times. V gene TRBV28 combines with J gene TRBJ2-7, with 12 bases identical to TRBD2. This CDR3 is built from 16 residues. V lost 2 bases and J lost 7; bases outside the gene matches: 9. The germline CDR1 and CDR2 sequences are MDHEN and SYDVKM. The CDR3 coding sequence is TGTGCCAGCAGTTTAAAACTCCGGACTAGCGGGACGGAGCAGTACTTC. Protein: CASSLKLRTSGTEQYF. The variable domain in full, completed from reference TRBV28 and TRBJ2-7, reads DVKVTQSSRYLVKRTGEKVFLECVQDMDHENMFWYRQDPGLGLRLIYFSYDVKMKEKGDIPEGYSVSREKKERFSLILESASTNQTSMYLCASSLKLRTSGTEQYFGPGTRLTVT.

The V and J genes are TRBV7-2 and TRBJ1-2; 9 nucleotides agree with TRBD1. The CDR3 spans 14 residues. Looked up from germline, CDR1 is SGHTA and CDR2 is FQGNSA. V lost 5 bases, J lost 4 bases, and 5 bases stayed unmatched. The CDR3 coding sequence is TGTGCCAGCAGCCAAGACAGGGGGGTCTATGGCTACACCTTC. Translation gives CASSQDRGVYGYTF.

The genes are TRBV28 and TRBJ1-3; TRBD1 matches at 7 bases. Germline CDR1 MDHEN, CDR2 SYDVKM. This CDR3 is 13 amino acids long. Losses at the gene ends were 5 bases for V and 4 bases for J; bases not matched to a gene: 2. The CDR3 reads CASSIQGGNTIYF. The CDR3 DNA reads TGTGCCAGCAGTATACAGGGGGGAAACACCATATATTTT.

This clonotype was counted many times. The chain is built from TRBV7-2 and TRBJ2-7; perhaps TRBD2 as D (6 bases). V lost 4 bases and J 1 base, leaving 8 bases between the germline ends. CDR1 and CDR2 from the germline V gene are SGHTA and FQGNSA. The CDR3 runs 13 residues. CDR3 coding DNA: TGTGCCAGCAGCTGGAGCGGGTCCTACGAGCAGTACTTC. Translating gives CASSWSGSYEQYF.